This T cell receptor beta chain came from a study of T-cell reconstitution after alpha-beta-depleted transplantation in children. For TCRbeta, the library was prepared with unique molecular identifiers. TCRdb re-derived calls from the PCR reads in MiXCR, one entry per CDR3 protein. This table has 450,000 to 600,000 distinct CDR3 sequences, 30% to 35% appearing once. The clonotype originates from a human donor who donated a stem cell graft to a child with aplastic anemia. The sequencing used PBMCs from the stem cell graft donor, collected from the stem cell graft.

The CDR3 region is CASSLNVRAIEKLFF. The CDR3 DNA is TGTGCCAGCAGCTTAAACGTCAGGGCGATTGAAAAACTGTTTTTT. The V call is TRBV7-2, the J call TRBJ1-4, with D possibly matching TRBD1 (5 bases). Per germline, CDR1 SGHTA and CDR2 FQGNSA. Trimming shortened V by 2 bases and J by 7 bases, and 14 bases separated the two germline ends. The CDR3 consists of 15 residues.